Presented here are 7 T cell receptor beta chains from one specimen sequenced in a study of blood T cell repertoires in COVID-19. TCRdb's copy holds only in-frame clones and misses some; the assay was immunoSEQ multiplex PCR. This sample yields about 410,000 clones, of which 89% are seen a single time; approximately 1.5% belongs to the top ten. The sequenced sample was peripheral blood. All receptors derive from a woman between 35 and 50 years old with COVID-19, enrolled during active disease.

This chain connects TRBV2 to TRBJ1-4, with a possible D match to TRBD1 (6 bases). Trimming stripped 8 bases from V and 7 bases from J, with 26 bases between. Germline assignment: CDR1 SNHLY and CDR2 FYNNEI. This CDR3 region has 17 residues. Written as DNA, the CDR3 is TGTGCCAGCTCCCGAAAGAGCATGGGGGCGGTAGGTGAAAAACTGTTTTTT. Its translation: CASSRKSMGAVGEKLFF.

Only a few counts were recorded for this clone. The CDR3 reads CASRAGYTEAFF. The CDR3 bases are TGTGCCAGTAGAGCAGGGTACACTGAAGCTTTCTTT. This chain connects TRBV19 to TRBJ1-1; possible D gene TRBD1, 5 bases. Trimming left V 6 bases short and J 3 bases short, with 8 bases between. Germline assignment: CDR1 LNHDA and CDR2 SQIVND (reference sequence). This CDR3 spans 12 amino acids.

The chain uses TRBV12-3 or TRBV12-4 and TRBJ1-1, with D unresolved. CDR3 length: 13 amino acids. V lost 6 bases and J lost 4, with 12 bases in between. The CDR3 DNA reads TGTGCCAGCAGCCCTACGGGAGTCACTGAAGCTTTCTTT. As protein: CASSPTGVTEAFF.

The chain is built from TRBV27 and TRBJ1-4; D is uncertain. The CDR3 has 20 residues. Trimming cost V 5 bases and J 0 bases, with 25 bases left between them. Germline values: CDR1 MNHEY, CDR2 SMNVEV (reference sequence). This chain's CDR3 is CASSLRSHRFRGATNEKLFF. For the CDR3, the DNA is TGTGCCAGCAGTCTCCGTTCCCACCGATTCCGGGGTGCAACTAATGAAAAACTGTTTTTT.

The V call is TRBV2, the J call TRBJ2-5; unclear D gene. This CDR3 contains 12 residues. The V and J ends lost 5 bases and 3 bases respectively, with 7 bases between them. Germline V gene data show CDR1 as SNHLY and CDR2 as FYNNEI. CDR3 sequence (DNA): TGTGCCAGCAGTTTAATTGAAGAGACCCAGTACTTC. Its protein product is CASSLIEETQYF.

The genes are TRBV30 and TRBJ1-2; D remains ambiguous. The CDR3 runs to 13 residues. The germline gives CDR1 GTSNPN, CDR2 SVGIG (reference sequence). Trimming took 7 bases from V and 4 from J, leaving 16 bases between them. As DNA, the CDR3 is TGTGCCTCCCCGGGAGACACCACCTATGGCTACACCTTC. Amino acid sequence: CASPGDTTYGYTF. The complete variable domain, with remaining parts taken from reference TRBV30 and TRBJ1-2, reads SQTIHQWPATLVQPVGSPLSLECTVEGTSNPNLYWYRQAAGRGLQLLFYSVGIGQISSEVPQNLSASRPQDRQFILSSKKLLLSDSGFYLCASPGDTTYGYTFGSGTRLTVV.

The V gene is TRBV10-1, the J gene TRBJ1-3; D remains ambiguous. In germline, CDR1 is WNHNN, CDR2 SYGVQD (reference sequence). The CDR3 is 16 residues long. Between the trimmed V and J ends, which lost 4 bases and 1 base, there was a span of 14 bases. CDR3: CASSVPPRHSGNTIYF. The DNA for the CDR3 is TGCGCCAGCAGTGTGCCCCCTAGGCATTCTGGAAACACCATATATTTT.